The rows below give T cell receptor beta chains drawn from one sample of a study of OX40 agonist ivuxolimab in advanced cancers. TCRdb's table, derived via immunoSEQ multiplex PCR, lists solely in-frame clones and lacks some. The data hold about 94,000 clones, with about nine tenths observed a single time. The material sequenced was CD4+ or CD8+ T cells sorted from blood, taken in a trial of the OX40 agonist ivuxolimab. The receptors derive from an adult with an advanced solid tumor such as melanoma, head and neck, liver or kidney cancer. Each CDR3 is given with its conserved first and last residue. D genes are given only for firm matches. Clone size is given for some rows only: seen once, a few or many times, or a class if the clone is expanded.

>TRBV19|TRBJ2-4|once|NA
CASSLPGQVAKNIQYF
TGTGCCAGTAGTTTGCCAGGGCAAGTAGCCAAAAACATTCAGTACTTC
>TRBV28|TRBJ1-1|NA|NA
CASSPMLFGDEAFF
TGTGCCAGCAGTCCCATGCTATTTGGGGATGAAGCTTTCTTT
>TRBV18|TRBJ1-2|NA|NA
CASSPQDGLYTF
TGTGCCAGCTCACCACAAGACGGACTCTACACCTTC
>TRBV6-6|TRBJ2-3|NA|TRBD1
CASSYSGQGNTDTQYF
TGTGCCAGCAGTTACTCTGGACAGGGGAACACAGATACGCAGTATTTT
>TRBV30|TRBJ1-1|NA|NA
CAFLDVFEAFF
TGTGCCTTTCTAGACGTTTTTGAAGCTTTCTTT
>TRBV5-6|TRBJ1-5|once|TRBD1
CASSRGQGANQPQHF
TGTGCCAGCAGCCGTGGACAGGGTGCCAATCAGCCCCAGCATTTT
>TRBV10-3|TRBJ1-1|NA|TRBD1
CATGQGFLNTEAFF
TGTGCCACCGGACAGGGCTTTCTGAACACTGAAGCTTTCTTT
>TRBV6-4|TRBJ1-2|NA|NA
CASSDSPIGYGYTF
TGTGCCAGCAGTGACTCGCCAATCGGCTATGGCTACACCTTC
>TRBV7-2|TRBJ2-3|NA|NA
CASSLVSSDTQYF
TGTGCCAGCAGCTTAGTCAGCTCAGATACGCAGTATTTT
>TRBV14|TRBJ1-1|NA|TRBD1
CASSQTGDLAFF
TGTGCCAGCAGCCAAACAGGGGATTTAGCTTTCTTT
>TRBV5-4|TRBJ2-3|NA|TRBD2
CASSLGAGGRDTQYF
TGTGCCAGCAGCTTGGGAGCGGGGGGCAGGGATACGCAGTATTTT
>TRBV5-4|TRBJ2-7|NA|TRBD2
CASSLEGASGGAYEQYF
TGTGCCAGCAGCTTGGAAGGGGCTAGCGGGGGGGCCTACGAGCAGTACTTC
>TRBV4-1|TRBJ1-4|few|NA
CASSQGEVRHREKLFF
TGCGCCAGCAGCCAGGGCGAGGTCCGACATCGTGAAAAACTGTTTTTT
>TRBV10-1|TRBJ1-1|NA|NA
CASSETGEAFF
TGCGCCAGCAGTGAAACAGGAGAAGCTTTCTTT
>TRBV7-7|TRBJ2-5|NA|TRBD2
CASSPGGTETQYF
TGTGCCAGCAGCCCCGGGGGGACTGAAACCCAGTACTTC
>TRBV13|TRBJ1-1|NA|NA
CASSLPVGGGKAFF
TGTGCCAGCAGCCTACCCGTTGGGGGGGGGAAAGCTTTCTTT
>TRBV4-1|TRBJ2-2|NA|TRBD2
CASSQVIRRRGGLNGELFF
TGCGCCAGCAGCCAAGTCATAAGGCGTCGGGGGGGGCTGAACGGGGAGCTGTTTTTT
>TRBV10-3|TRBJ1-6|NA|NA
CAISDPTAPVRSPLHF
TGTGCCATCAGTGACCCGACAGCCCCAGTTCGGTCACCCCTCCACTTT
>TRBV7-9|TRBJ2-7|NA|NA
CASSLLGGRQSPYEQYF
TGTGCCAGCAGCTTATTAGGTGGGAGACAGTCTCCCTACGAGCAGTACTTC
>TRBV6-5|TRBJ1-5|once|NA
CASNLGGSGNQPQHF
TGTGCCAGCAACTTAGGGGGATCGGGCAATCAGCCCCAGCATTTT
>TRBV5-1|TRBJ1-1|NA|TRBD1
CASSLGGLGQGGTEAFF
TGCGCCAGCAGCTTGGGGGGCCTGGGACAGGGAGGCACTGAAGCTTTCTTT
>TRBV27|TRBJ1-4|NA|NA
CASSLIAGNPTNEKLFF
TGTGCCAGCAGTTTAATTGCAGGGAACCCAACTAATGAAAAACTGTTTTTT
>TRBV5-4|TRBJ2-1|NA|NA
CASSLVQAHEQFF
TGTGCCAGCAGCTTGGTACAGGCCCATGAGCAGTTCTTC
>TRBV5-4|TRBJ2-2|NA|TRBD1
CASSLPGQGNTGELFF
TGTGCCAGCAGCTTGCCGGGACAGGGGAACACCGGGGAGCTGTTTTTT
>TRBV19|TRBJ1-1|few|NA
CASSIPGEVTEAFF
TGTGCCAGTAGTATACCTGGGGAGGTCACTGAAGCTTTCTTT
>TRBV29-1|TRBJ2-2|NA|NA
CSVPSSAGTTNTGELFF
TGCAGCGTTCCTTCATCCGCCGGGACAACGAACACCGGGGAGCTGTTTTTT
>TRBV27|TRBJ1-2|NA|NA
CASSLFGGGSYGYTF
TGTGCCAGCAGTTTATTTGGGGGGGGGAGCTATGGCTACACCTTC
>TRBV11-2|TRBJ2-1|NA|TRBD1
CASSRQGPQFF
TGTGCCAGCAGCCGACAGGGCCCTCAGTTCTTC
>TRBV11-3|TRBJ2-2|NA|NA
CASSFSPNTGELFF
TGTGCCAGCAGCTTTTCCCCGAACACCGGGGAGCTGTTTTTT
>TRBV6-1|TRBJ2-7|once|NA
CASRQRGASYEQYF
TGTGCCAGCAGGCAAAGGGGGGCTAGCTACGAGCAGTACTTC
>TRBV18|TRBJ1-4|few|NA
CASSPLGSGTTNEKLFF
TGTGCCAGCTCACCACTTGGATCCGGGACAACTAATGAAAAACTGTTTTTT
>TRBV5-4|TRBJ2-7|NA|TRBD1
CASSRQGAETRSYEQYF
TGTGCCAGCAGCCGACAGGGGGCCGAGACTAGATCCTACGAGCAGTACTTC
>TRBV6-1|TRBJ1-5|NA|NA
CASSESRAQPQHF
TGTGCCAGCAGTGAATCCAGGGCCCAGCCCCAGCATTTT
>TRBV4-3|TRBJ2-2|NA|NA
CASSQMVGTGELFF
TGCGCCAGCAGCCAAATGGTAGGCACCGGGGAGCTGTTTTTT
>TRBV6-5|TRBJ1-1|NA|TRBD1
CASRGTGTNTEAFF
TGTGCCAGCAGAGGGACAGGGACAAACACTGAAGCTTTCTTT
>TRBV5-1|TRBJ2-1|NA|TRBD2
CASSLADLAGRYNEQFF
TGCGCCAGCAGCTTGGCCGACCTAGCGGGCCGGTACAATGAGCAGTTCTTC
>TRBV5-1|TRBJ1-1|NA|TRBD1
CASSLHRGETEAFF
TGCGCCAGCAGCTTGCACAGGGGAGAAACTGAAGCTTTCTTT
>TRBV19|TRBJ2-5|NA|TRBD1
CATTDRGGRETQYF
TGTGCCACCACGGACAGGGGAGGGCGAGAGACCCAGTACTTC
>TRBV6-5|TRBJ1-6|few|NA
CASRGGAGDSPLHF
TGTGCCAGCAGAGGGGGGGCAGGGGATTCACCCCTCCACTTT
>TRBV9|TRBJ1-1|NA|NA
CASSAWGESEAFF
TGTGCCAGCAGCGCCTGGGGCGAATCTGAAGCTTTCTTT
>TRBV7-8|TRBJ1-5|NA|NA
CASSLAGNSNQPQHF
TGTGCCAGCAGCTTAGCGGGCAATAGCAATCAGCCCCAGCATTTT
>TRBV18|TRBJ2-7|few|NA
CASSTGSLSYEQYF
TGTGCCAGCTCCACCGGGTCACTCTCCTACGAGCAGTACTTC
>TRBV4-2|TRBJ2-3|NA|NA
CASSPQGAGGGTDTQYF
TGTGCCAGCAGCCCCCAGGGGGCGGGGGGGGGCACAGATACGCAGTATTTT
>TRBV11-2|TRBJ1-1|NA|NA
CASSLPSLGRNTEAFF
TGTGCCAGCAGCTTGCCCTCCCTAGGCAGGAACACTGAAGCTTTCTTT
>TRBV19|TRBJ1-2|NA|NA
CASTPVQGYGYTF
TGTGCCAGTACCCCGGTACAGGGTTATGGCTACACCTTC
>TRBV6-5|TRBJ1-4|NA|NA
CASSYTPGGNEKLFF
TGTGCCAGCAGTTACACCCCCGGGGGAAATGAAAAACTGTTTTTT
>TRBV2|TRBJ1-1|NA|TRBD1
CASSEDRTGNTEAFF
TGTGCCAGCAGCGAGGACAGGACGGGGAACACTGAAGCTTTCTTT
>TRBV7-6|TRBJ2-7|NA|TRBD1
CASSLRGQGANEQYF
TGTGCCAGCAGCTTAAGGGGACAGGGGGCCAACGAGCAGTACTTC